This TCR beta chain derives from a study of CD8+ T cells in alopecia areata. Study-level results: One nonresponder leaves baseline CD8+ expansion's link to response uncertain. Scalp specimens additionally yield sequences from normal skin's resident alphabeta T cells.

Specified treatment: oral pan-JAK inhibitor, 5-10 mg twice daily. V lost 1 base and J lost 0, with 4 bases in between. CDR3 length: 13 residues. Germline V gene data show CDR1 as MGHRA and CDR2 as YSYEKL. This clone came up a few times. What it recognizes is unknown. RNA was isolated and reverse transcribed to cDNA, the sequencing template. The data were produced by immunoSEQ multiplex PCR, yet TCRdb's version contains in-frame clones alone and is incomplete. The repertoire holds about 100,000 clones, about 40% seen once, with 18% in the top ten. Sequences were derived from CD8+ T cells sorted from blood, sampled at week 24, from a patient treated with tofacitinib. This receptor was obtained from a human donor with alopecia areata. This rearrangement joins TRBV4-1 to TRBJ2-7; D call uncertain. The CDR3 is CASSQGTSYEQYF. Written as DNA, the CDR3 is TGCGCCAGCAGCCAAGGGACCTCCTACGAGCAGTACTTC.